This TCR beta chain was captured by sequencing in a study of identical twins. Study results and limitations: Cord blood beta clonotypes present at high abundance carried fewer insertions; no such pattern appeared in memory repertoires.

TCRdb independently ran MiXCR on the 5' RACE reads; one entry per CDR3 protein. Of 700,000 or so distinct CDR3 sequences listed, 21% are singletons. This clonotype was seen many times. Its antigen remains unidentified. Germline V gene data show CDR1 as DFQATT and CDR2 as SNEGSKA (reference sequence). Trimming left V 2 bases short and J 2 bases short, with 13 bases between. This CDR3 is built from 14 residues. These data also formed part of another study, on T cells expressing NK-cell markers. From that report: From sorted CD3+CD56+NKG2C+, CD3+CD56+NKG2C- and CD3+CD56-NKG2C+ T cells came the TCR beta repertoires. Of the CD8+ T cell pool in about 6 donors, roughly 1.0-7.0% was accounted for by dominant NKG2C+ clonotypes.

The TCR sequence derives from a woman aged 18-35 years in good health. Sequenced: PBMCs. V gene TRBV20-1 combines with J gene TRBJ2-7; D remains unclear. The CDR3 DNA is TGCAGTGCTAGACGTTATTCCAGGCCCTACGAGCAGTACTTC. Its protein is CSARRYSRPYEQYF.